This T cell receptor (beta chain) was captured by sequencing in a study of blood T cell repertoires in COVID-19. About the study: Specimens from acute and convalescent COVID-19 originated in the United States, Italy and Spain. The cDNA or gDNA used as material had been derived from T cells, B-cell-depleted T cells, or PBMCs.

Assay used: immunoSEQ multiplex PCR; TCRdb lists only in-frame clones, some missing. The table lists about 58,000 clones, more than 75% of them singletons. V dropped 4 bases and J dropped 0; count of bases not matched to a gene: 7. The CDR3 spans 16 residues. Looked up from germline, CDR1 is PRHDT and CDR2 is FYEKMQ (reference sequence). The source material was peripheral blood. The rearrangement links TRBV13 to TRBJ2-3, with TRBD2 identical over 7 bases. The receptor's source is a man aged 35 to 55 with active COVID-19. CDR3 in DNA: TGTGCCAGCAGCTCCGGGGACTACCAAAGCACAGATACGCAGTATTTT. It is translated as CASSSGDYQSTDTQYF.